The text below deals with one T cell receptor beta chain. These data are taken from a study of shared clonotypes between healthy human individuals. The V gene end was trimmed by 7 bases and the J gene end by 5 bases; junction bases not matched to a gene: 11. Germline loops: CDR1 MNHNS, CDR2 SASEGT. The CDR3 is 15 amino acids. The data were produced by immunoSEQ multiplex PCR, yet TCRdb's version contains in-frame clones alone and is incomplete. There are millions of clones in the sample; roughly 94% occur only once, and more than 0.1% lies in the top ten. The specimen sequenced was naive CD4+ T cells sorted from blood. Subset here: CD45RA+ positively selected. The source of this sequence is a young man in good health. This chain connects TRBV6-1 to TRBJ1-5; 7 nucleotides match TRBD1. The CDR3 nucleotides read TGTGCCAGCACGGAGAGGAGGGGGCAGGATCAGCCCCAGCATTTT. Translating gives CASTERRGQDQPQHF.